The 6 T cell receptor beta chains in this list originate from one sample, sequenced in a study of CD8+ T cells in alopecia areata. cDNA reverse transcribed from extracted RNA served as the sequencing template. Some clones are missing from TCRdb's copy, which holds only in-frame ones; the method was immunoSEQ multiplex PCR. The data contain about 150,000 clones, approximately 65% of them seen just once; the ten biggest clones take up 36%. The sample consisted of CD8+ T cells sorted from blood. The receptors were gathered from a human donor in good health.

The genes are TRBV14 and TRBJ1-1; D possibly corresponds to TRBD1 (5 bases). Germline V gene lookup returns CDR1 SGHDN and CDR2 FVKESK. The CDR3 consists of 14 residues. V was clipped by 1 base and J by 4 bases, with 10 bases between them. The CDR3: CASSQVLGGTEAFF. In nucleotides, the CDR3 is TGTGCCAGCAGCCAAGTACTTGGGGGCACTGAAGCTTTCTTT.

The genes are TRBV27 and TRBJ2-7; D possibly corresponds to TRBD2 (5 bases). Germline V lookup: CDR1 MNHEY, CDR2 SMNVEV (reference sequence). V dropped 6 bases and J dropped 6 bases, with 12 bases sitting between them. CDR3 length equals 12 residues. CDR3 protein: CASRTGEAEQYF. The CDR3 coding sequence is TGTGCCAGCAGAACCGGGGAAGCCGAGCAGTACTTC.

V and J are TRBV27 and TRBJ2-5, with D possibly TRBD2 on 5 matching bases. Per the germline V gene, CDR1 is MNHEY and CDR2 is SMNVEV (reference sequence). Deletions cut 5 bases from V and 5 bases from J, with 15 bases between. The CDR3 contains 14 residues. CDR3 bases: TGTGCCAGCAGTGTGGGGTCTAGCTGGGAGACCCAGTACTTC. Translation gives CASSVGSSWETQYF.

The rearrangement joins TRBV5-1 to TRBJ2-5; 12 bases match TRBD1. Germline lookup yields CDR1 SGHRS and CDR2 YFSETQ. The ends lost 2 bases at V and 5 bases at J; junction bases unmatched: 7. The CDR3 covers 16 residues. In DNA form, the CDR3 reads TGCGCCAGCAGCTTAACTGGGACAGGGGGCTTCGAGACCCAGTACTTC. It encodes CASSLTGTGGFETQYF.

The chain links TRBV7-9 to TRBJ2-7; 8 nucleotides agree with TRBD2. Looked up from germline, CDR1 is SEHNR and CDR2 is FQNEAQ (reference sequence). V shed 5 bases and J 4 bases; nucleotides not matched to a gene: 19. The CDR3 loop spans 18 amino acids. Here the CDR3 reads CASSPTSGSLGQLYEQYF. As DNA, the CDR3 is TGTGCCAGCAGCCCCACAAGCGGGAGCCTGGGGCAATTATACGAGCAGTACTTC.

This clone was seen a few times. This likely reflects a read error, since a far larger clone is one base away. The chain recombines TRBV6-6 with TRBJ2-7; the match to TRBD1 covers 11 bases. This CDR3 has 14 amino acids. Germline CDR1 and CDR2: MNHNY and SVGAGI (reference sequence). J gave up 2 bases and V 5 bases, and 2 bases lay outside the gene matches. The CDR3: CASSPGQGAYEQYF. CDR3 DNA: TGTGCCAGCAGTCCGGGACAGGGGGCCTACGAGCAGTACTTC.